These T cell receptor beta chains were read from a single sample in a study of cytomegalovirus exposure and HLA in healthy donors. Using immunoSEQ multiplex PCR, the repertoire was profiled, and TCRdb retains in-frame clones only, with some absent. This listing includes 100,000 to 150,000 clones. Sequenced input: PBMCs. These receptor sequences come from a man between 18 and 29 years old in good health and CMV-seronegative. The CDR3 runs from the conserved cysteine through the conserved F or W. The D gene is left open where the match is weak.

V	J	D	DNA	CDR3
TRBV2	TRBJ2-7	.	TGTGCCAGCAGTGAACCGGGGAACGAGCAGTACTTC	CASSEPGNEQYF
TRBV19	TRBJ1-5	.	TGTGCCAGTAGTAGTTGGGAAGGGGCGGGAAATCAGCCCCAGCATTTT	CASSSWEGAGNQPQHF
TRBV19	TRBJ1-5	TRBD1	TGTGCCAGTAGTACCGGACAGGGCACCCAGCCCCAGCATTTT	CASSTGQGTQPQHF
TRBV7-6	TRBJ2-5	.	TGTGCCAGCAGCACCCGACTGGTAGAAGAGACCCAGTACTTC	CASSTRLVEETQYF
TRBV28	TRBJ1-2	.	TGTGCCAGCAGTTTTTCATCTAACTATGGCTACACCTTC	CASSFSSNYGYTF
TRBV19	TRBJ1-4	.	TGTGCCAGTACCAAGCTCGCAACTAATGAAAAACTGTTTTTT	CASTKLATNEKLFF
TRBV28	TRBJ2-2	.	TGTGCCAGCAGCCGTCGGACACTAAACACCGGGGAGCTGTTTTTT	CASSRRTLNTGELFF
TRBV9	TRBJ2-2	TRBD2	TGTGCCAGCAGCGTAGTTGCGGGGGTAGGGGAGCTGTTTTTT	CASSVVAGVGELFF
TRBV2	TRBJ1-1	.	TGTGCCAGCAGTGAAGGGGGGGGGAACACTGAAGCTTTCTTT	CASSEGGGNTEAFF
TRBV7-9	TRBJ1-1	TRBD1	TGTGCCAGCAGCTCGGGACAGGGGGCCTACCCGCTGAACACTGAAGCTTTCTTT	CASSSGQGAYPLNTEAFF
TRBV6-1	TRBJ2-2	TRBD2	TGTGCCAGCAGTTTAGCGGGGGGGTACACCGGGGAGCTGTTTTTT	CASSLAGGYTGELFF
TRBV4-1	TRBJ1-1	TRBD1	TGCGCCAGCAGCCAAGATCAGACCCGCGGGACAGTCTCTGAAGCTTTCTTT	CASSQDQTRGTVSEAFF
TRBV5-1	TRBJ2-1	.	TGCGCCAGCAGCTTGGACGGGTCCTACAATGAGCAGTTCTTC	CASSLDGSYNEQFF
TRBV7-3	TRBJ1-2	.	TGTGCCAGCAGCCCGGAAGGGGCGCGGGGCTATGGCTACACCTTC	CASSPEGARGYGYTF
TRBV6-5	TRBJ2-7	TRBD1	TGTGCCCGACCGGGACAGGGCGACGAGCAGTACTTC	CARPGQGDEQYF
TRBV6-5	TRBJ2-7	TRBD2	TGTGCCAGCAGGCTTCGACTAGCGGGAGACGAGCAGTACTTC	CASRLRLAGDEQYF
TRBV4-2	TRBJ2-7	TRBD2	TGTGCCAGCAGCCAAGTGGCGGGAGATTACGAGCAGTACTTC	CASSQVAGDYEQYF
TRBV13	TRBJ1-3	TRBD1	TGTGCCAGCAGCTCCCGTTTAACAGGGACAGACTCTGGAAACACCATATATTTT	CASSSRLTGTDSGNTIYF
TRBV6-5	TRBJ2-7	TRBD1	TGTGCCAGCAGATGGACAGGGGGCTACGAGCAGTACTTC	CASRWTGGYEQYF
TRBV29-1	TRBJ2-7	.	TGCAGCGCCTCCCGGACATCTTCCTACGAGCAGTACTTC	CSASRTSSYEQYF
TRBV28	TRBJ1-3	TRBD1	TGTGCCAGCAGACTCCCCGGGACAGGGGGCCTCCCCGGAAACACCATATATTTT	CASRLPGTGGLPGNTIYF
TRBV21-1	TRBJ2-1	.	TGTGCCAGCAGTTTCCATTACGGTATAAGGGGAAATGAGCAGTTCTTC	CASSFHYGIRGNEQFF
TRBV29-1	TRBJ2-5	TRBD1	TGCAGCGTGGATAACAGGGGGTTGCAGACCCAGTACTTC	CSVDNRGLQTQYF
TRBV21-1	TRBJ2-2	.	TGTGCCAGCAGCCTCTTAAGAGCAGAGGGACAGGGGAACACCGGGGAGCTGTTTTTT	CASSLLRAEGQGNTGELFF
TRBV18	TRBJ2-3	.	TGTGCCAGCTCTCAATATCGGGACACCCGTCCCACAGATACGCAGTATTTT	CASSQYRDTRPTDTQYF
TRBV28	TRBJ1-4	TRBD1	TGTGCCAGCAAACAGGGGAATGAAAAACTGTTTTTT	CASKQGNEKLFF
TRBV2	TRBJ2-7	.	TGTGCCAGCAGGGCGGGACTCTACTACGAGCAGTACTTC	CASRAGLYYEQYF
TRBV28	TRBJ2-3	TRBD2	TGTGCCAGCAGTGAATTAGCGGGGGGTGGGACAGATACGCAGTATTTT	CASSELAGGGTDTQYF
TRBV19	TRBJ2-1	TRBD2	TGTGCCAGTAATGAAGGACTAGCGGGACATAATGAGCAGTTCTTC	CASNEGLAGHNEQFF
TRBV13	TRBJ1-2	.	TGTGCCAGCAGCCCCCCGAGAGACGGAGCTAACTATGGCTACACCTTC	CASSPPRDGANYGYTF
TRBV19	TRBJ2-3	.	TGTGCCAGTACGACAACAGGAGCCACAGATACGCAGTATTTT	CASTTTGATDTQYF
TRBV18	TRBJ2-7	.	TGTGCCAGCTCACCACCTTATGACCGGGACGAGCAGTACTTC	CASSPPYDRDEQYF
TRBV27	TRBJ2-2	TRBD2	TGTGCCAGCAGTCCACCCTCAAGCGGGGGGAAGAACACCGGGGAGCTGTTTTTT	CASSPPSSGGKNTGELFF
TRBV6-1	TRBJ2-3	.	TGTGCCAGCAGTGAAGGGGGGGGCCTGCAGTATTTT	CASSEGGGLQYF
TRBV7-6	TRBJ2-1	.	TGTGCCAGCAGCTTTAGTGGCAATGAGCAGTTCTTC	CASSFSGNEQFF
TRBV19	TRBJ2-2	TRBD1	TGTGCCAGTAGGGGGACAGGGAACACCGGGGAGCTGTTTTTT	CASRGTGNTGELFF
TRBV7-3	TRBJ1-6	.	TGTGCCAGCAGCGGAGGTGCAGATAATTCACCCCTCCACTTT	CASSGGADNSPLHF
TRBV6-5	TRBJ1-2	.	TGTGCCAGCAGTCCCCGGGGGGAGGGAATTGGCGGCTACACCTTC	CASSPRGEGIGGYTF
TRBV2	TRBJ2-7	TRBD1	TGTGCCAGCGGAATGACAGGGAGTTTCGAGCAGTACTTC	CASGMTGSFEQYF
TRBV9	TRBJ1-5	TRBD1	TGTGCCAGCAGCGTAGGACAGGGGGCAGATCAGCCCCAGCATTTT	CASSVGQGADQPQHF
TRBV7-9	TRBJ1-5	.	TGTGCCAGCAGCTTAGGGGAGCAGCCCCAGCATTTT	CASSLGEQPQHF
TRBV11-3	TRBJ2-3	TRBD2	TGTGCCAGCAGCTTAGGTAATAGCGGGAGTGCAGATACGCAGTATTTT	CASSLGNSGSADTQYF
TRBV9	TRBJ2-1	.	TGTGCCAGCAGCGTAGACCGGGGCAATGAGCAGTTCTTC	CASSVDRGNEQFF
TRBV29-1	TRBJ1-2	TRBD1	TGCAGCGTTGGGGGACAGGGGGCGTCTGGCTACACCTTC	CSVGGQGASGYTF
TRBV7-6	TRBJ2-7	.	TGTGCCAGCAGCTTAGTTGTCCCGTCCCGGTTCCACGAGCAGTACTTC	CASSLVVPSRFHEQYF
TRBV5-4	TRBJ2-2	TRBD2	TGTGCCAGCAGCACCGGGACTAGCGGGACCGGGGAGCTGTTTTTT	CASSTGTSGTGELFF
TRBV7-2	TRBJ2-7	.	TGTGCCAGCAGCTTAGACAGGGTTAACGAGCAGTACTTC	CASSLDRVNEQYF